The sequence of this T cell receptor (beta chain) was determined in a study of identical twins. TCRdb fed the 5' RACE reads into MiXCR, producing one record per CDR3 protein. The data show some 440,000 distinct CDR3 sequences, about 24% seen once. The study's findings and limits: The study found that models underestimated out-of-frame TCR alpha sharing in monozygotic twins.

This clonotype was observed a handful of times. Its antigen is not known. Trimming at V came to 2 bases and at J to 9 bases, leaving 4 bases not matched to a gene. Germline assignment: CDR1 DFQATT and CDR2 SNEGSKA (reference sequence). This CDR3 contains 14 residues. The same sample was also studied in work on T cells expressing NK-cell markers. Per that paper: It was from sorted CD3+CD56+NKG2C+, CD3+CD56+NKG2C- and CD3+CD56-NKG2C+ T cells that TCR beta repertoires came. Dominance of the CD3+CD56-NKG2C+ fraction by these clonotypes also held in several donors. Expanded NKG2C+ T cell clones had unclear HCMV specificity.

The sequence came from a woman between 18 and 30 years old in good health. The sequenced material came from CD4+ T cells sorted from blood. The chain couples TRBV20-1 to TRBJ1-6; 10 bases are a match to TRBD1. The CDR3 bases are TGCAGTGCTAGAACCGGGACAGGGGCTTCACCCCTCCACTTT. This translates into CSARTGTGASPLHF.